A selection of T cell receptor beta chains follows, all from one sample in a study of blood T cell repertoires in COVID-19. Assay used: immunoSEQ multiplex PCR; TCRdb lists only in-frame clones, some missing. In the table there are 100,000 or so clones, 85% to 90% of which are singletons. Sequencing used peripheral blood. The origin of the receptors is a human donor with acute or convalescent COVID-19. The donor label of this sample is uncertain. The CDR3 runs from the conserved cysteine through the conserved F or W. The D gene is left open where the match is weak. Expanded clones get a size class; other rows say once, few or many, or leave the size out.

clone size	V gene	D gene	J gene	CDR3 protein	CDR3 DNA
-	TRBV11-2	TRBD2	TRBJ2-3	CASSTSWTSGGLDTQYF	TGTGCCAGCAGCACCAGCTGGACTAGCGGGGGGTTGGATACGCAGTATTTT
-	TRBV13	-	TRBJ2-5	CASSLDGGETQYF	TGTGCCAGCAGCTTAGACGGCGGAGAGACCCAGTACTTC
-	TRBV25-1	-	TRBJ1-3	CASSDPSSSGNTIYF	TGTGCCAGCAGTGATCCCTCGTCCTCTGGAAACACCATATATTTT
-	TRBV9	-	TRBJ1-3	CASSVAGDTIYF	TGTGCCAGCAGCGTAGCCGGTGACACCATATATTTT
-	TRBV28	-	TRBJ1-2	CASSWRTTYGYTF	TGTGCCAGCAGTTGGAGGACTACCTATGGCTACACCTTC
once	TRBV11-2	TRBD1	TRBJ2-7	CASTRRLAGGVYEQYF	TGTGCCAGCACCAGAAGGCTGGCAGGGGGCGTCTACGAGCAGTACTTC
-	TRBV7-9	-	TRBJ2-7	CASSSIKMGRGLQF	TGTGCCAGCAGCTCAATTAAAATGGGTAGGGGACTCCAGTTC
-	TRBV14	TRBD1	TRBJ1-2	CASSTGQGRGYTF	TGTGCCAGCAGCACGGGACAGGGCAGAGGCTACACCTTC
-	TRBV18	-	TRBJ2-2	CASSPGEPRGPGELFF	TGTGCCAGCTCACCAGGGGAGCCGCGGGGACCCGGGGAGCTGTTTTTT
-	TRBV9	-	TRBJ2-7	CASSGGPVLSSYEQYF	TGTGCCAGCAGCGGTGGTCCGGTCCTGAGCTCCTACGAGCAGTACTTC
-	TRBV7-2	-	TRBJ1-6	CASSREAYNSPLHF	TGTGCCAGCAGCCGGGAGGCCTATAATTCACCCCTCCACTTT
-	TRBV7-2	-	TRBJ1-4	CASSAYNEKLFF	TGTGCCAGCAGCGCCTATAATGAAAAACTGTTTTTT
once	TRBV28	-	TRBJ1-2	CASSFPGGSAANYGYTF	TGTGCCAGCAGTTTTCCCGGAGGGTCGGCAGCTAACTATGGCTACACCTTC
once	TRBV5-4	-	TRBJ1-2	CASSFPTNYGYTF	TGTGCCAGCAGCTTTCCTACTAACTATGGCTACACCTTC
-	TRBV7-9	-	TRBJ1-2	CASSLDGNYGYTF	TGTGCCAGCAGCTTAGACGGTAACTATGGCTACACCTTC
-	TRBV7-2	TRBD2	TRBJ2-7	CASSLIIAGEDEQYF	TGTGCCAGCAGCTTAATAATAGCGGGAGAGGATGAGCAGTACTTC
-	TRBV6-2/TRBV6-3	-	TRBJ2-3	CASSYSRSDADTQYF	TGTGCCAGCAGTTACTCACGGTCCGATGCAGATACGCAGTATTTT
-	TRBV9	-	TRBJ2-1	CASSVKGLEQFF	TGTGCCAGCAGCGTAAAGGGGCTGGAGCAGTTCTTC
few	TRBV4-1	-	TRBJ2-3	CASSQGMGRSTDTQYF	TGCGCCAGCAGCCAAGGAATGGGGCGGTCCACAGATACGCAGTATTTT
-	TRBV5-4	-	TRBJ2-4	CASSLRGSENIQYF	TGTGCCAGCAGCTTGCGAGGGTCCGAAAACATTCAGTACTTC
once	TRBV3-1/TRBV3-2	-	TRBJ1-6	CASSQSGSSPLHF	TGTGCCAGCAGCCAATCGGGGAGTTCACCCCTCCACTTT
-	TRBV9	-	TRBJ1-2	CASSSGRGDLGYTF	TGTGCCAGCAGCTCCGGGCGGGGGGATCTTGGCTACACCTTC
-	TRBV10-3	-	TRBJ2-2	CAIRGHLNTGELFF	TGTGCCATCAGGGGACACTTAAACACCGGGGAGCTGTTTTTT
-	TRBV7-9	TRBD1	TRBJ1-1	CASSFLGQQAFF	TGTGCCAGCAGCTTCTTGGGACAGCAAGCTTTCTTT
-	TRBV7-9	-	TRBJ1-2	CASTLRGANYGYTF	TGTGCCAGCACCTTACGAGGAGCTAACTATGGCTACACCTTC
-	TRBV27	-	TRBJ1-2	CASSPLGPWNGYTF	TGTGCCAGCAGTCCCCTTGGGCCATGGAATGGCTACACCTTC
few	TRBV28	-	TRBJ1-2	CASQGRGFYGYTF	TGTGCCTCGCAGGGGAGGGGTTTTTATGGCTACACCTTC
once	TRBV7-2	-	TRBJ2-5	CASSSGRMETQYF	TGTGCCAGCAGCTCAGGTCGAATGGAGACCCAGTACTTC
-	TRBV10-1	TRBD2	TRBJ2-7	CASSNGTSGYEQYF	TGCGCCAGCAGTAACGGGACTAGCGGCTACGAGCAGTACTTC
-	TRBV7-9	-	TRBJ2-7	CASSLEVDYEQYF	TGTGCCAGCAGCTTAGAAGTAGACTACGAGCAGTACTTC
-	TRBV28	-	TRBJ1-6	CASSGPGSPLHF	TGTGCCAGCAGCGGACCGGGGTCACCCCTCCACTTT
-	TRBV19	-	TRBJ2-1	CASIWGQLHPHGNEQFF	TGTGCCAGTATTTGGGGCCAACTACACCCCCACGGCAATGAGCAGTTCTTC
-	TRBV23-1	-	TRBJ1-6	CASSQWSQGSSYNSPLHF	TGCGCCAGCAGTCAATGGTCCCAGGGGAGTTCCTATAATTCACCCCTCCACTTT
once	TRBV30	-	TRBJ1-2	CAWSVGGRYGYTF	TGTGCCTGGAGTGTGGGGGGTCGGTATGGCTACACCTTC
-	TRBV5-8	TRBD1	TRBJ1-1	CASSLYRGGNTEAFF	TGTGCCAGCAGCCTATACAGGGGAGGGAACACTGAAGCTTTCTTT
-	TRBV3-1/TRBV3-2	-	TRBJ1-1	CASSPRGRITEAFF	TGTGCCAGCAGCCCCAGGGGACGGATCACTGAAGCTTTCTTT
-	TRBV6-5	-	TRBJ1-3	CASIRQDYSGNTIYF	TGTGCCAGCATTCGACAGGATTACTCTGGAAACACCATATATTTT
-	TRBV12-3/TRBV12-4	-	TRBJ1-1	CASILSSGEAFF	TGTGCCAGCATTTTGTCGTCGGGTGAAGCTTTCTTT
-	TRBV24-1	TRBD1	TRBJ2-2	CATSDRTGESGTGELFF	TGTGCCACCAGTGACCGTACAGGGGAGTCAGGGACCGGGGAGCTGTTTTTT
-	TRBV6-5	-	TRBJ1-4	CASSYRRATNEKLFF	TGTGCCAGCAGTTACAGACGGGCAACTAATGAAAAACTGTTTTTT
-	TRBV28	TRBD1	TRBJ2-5	CASSLTPSGTGKETQYF	TGTGCCAGCAGTTTAACCCCGTCCGGGACAGGGAAAGAGACCCAGTACTTC
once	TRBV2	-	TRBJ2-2	CASSSETAGELFF	TGTGCCAGCAGTTCGGAGACGGCCGGGGAGCTGTTTTTT
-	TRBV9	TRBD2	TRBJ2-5	CASSVTSGGGTTQYF	TGTGCCAGCAGCGTAACTAGCGGGGGGGGGACGACCCAGTACTTC
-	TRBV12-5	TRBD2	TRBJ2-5	CASGGGTSGVQETQYF	TGTGCTAGTGGTGGAGGGACTAGCGGGGTTCAAGAGACCCAGTACTTC
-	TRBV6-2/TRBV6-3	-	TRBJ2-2	CASSRNTGGVTGELFF	TGTGCCAGCAGCCGTAACACAGGGGGGGTCACCGGGGAGCTGTTTTTT
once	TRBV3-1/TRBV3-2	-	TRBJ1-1	CASSQDRRAAEAFF	TGTGCCAGCAGCCAAGATCGCAGGGCCGCTGAAGCTTTCTTT
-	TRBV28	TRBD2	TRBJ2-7	CASSSSSSGGPTYEQYF	TGTGCCAGCAGTTCCTCCTCTAGCGGGGGACCTACCTACGAGCAGTACTTC
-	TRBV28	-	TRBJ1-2	CASSLIGPQVDGYTF	TGTGCCAGCAGTTTAATTGGGCCCCAGGTAGATGGCTACACCTTC
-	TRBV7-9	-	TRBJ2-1	CASSTILGASSYNEQFF	TGTGCCAGCAGTACAATTCTAGGTGCCAGCTCCTACAATGAGCAGTTCTTC
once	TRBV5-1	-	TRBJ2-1	CASSLALVGGGAAFF	-
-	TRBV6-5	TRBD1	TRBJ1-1	CASSYDRGLGLGAFF	TGTGCCAGCAGTTACGACAGGGGGCTTGGTCTTGGAGCTTTCTTT